One TCR beta chain is described in this entry. This specimen belongs to a study of CD8+ T cells in alopecia areata. Treatment defined: oral pan-JAK inhibitor, 5-10 mg twice daily. PBMCs yielded sorted CD4+ and CD8+ T cells. Extraction and reverse transcription of RNA yielded cDNA as the sequencing template. Sequenced by immunoSEQ multiplex PCR; TCRdb stores in-frame clones only, minus some. The sample yields about 76,000 clones, approximately 66% seen once. Trimming cost V 7 bases and J 2 bases, with 18 bases left between them. Per the germline V gene, CDR1 is MNHEY and CDR2 is SMNVEV (reference sequence). This CDR3 comprises 15 residues.

The clonotype originates from a human donor with alopecia areata. The chain links TRBV27 to TRBJ2-7, with D possibly TRBD2 on 6 matching bases. Source: CD8+ T cells sorted from blood, taken at week 24, from a patient treated with tofacitinib. CDR3 sequence: CASMEGRVTPYEQYF. The CDR3 DNA follows: TGTGCCAGCATGGAGGGTAGGGTTACCCCCTACGAGCAGTACTTC.